This T cell receptor beta chain was sequenced during a study of CD8+CD57+ T cells in acquired aplastic anemia. Template material for TCR beta VDJ and CDR3 profiling consisted of genomic DNA. TCRdb itself ran the reads through MiXCR, one entry per CDR3 protein. This table holds under 200,000 distinct CDR3 sequences, 71% found once. The CDR3 runs to 15 residues. Between the trimmed V and J ends, which lost 3 bases and 2 bases, there was a span of 11 bases. Patients chosen for sequencing had CD8+CD57+ cells that had expanded, as shown by flow cytometry. This chain uses TRBV12-3 or TRBV12-4 with TRBJ1-3; D not certain. The specimen was sorted CD4+, CD8+, or CD8+CD57+ T cells (not recorded which) from PBMCs. This clonotype was sampled from a human donor with aplastic anemia. The CDR3 here is CASSFRALAGNTIYF. CDR3 nucleotide sequence: TGTGCCAGCAGTTTTCGGGCGTTAGCTGGAAACACCATATATTTT.